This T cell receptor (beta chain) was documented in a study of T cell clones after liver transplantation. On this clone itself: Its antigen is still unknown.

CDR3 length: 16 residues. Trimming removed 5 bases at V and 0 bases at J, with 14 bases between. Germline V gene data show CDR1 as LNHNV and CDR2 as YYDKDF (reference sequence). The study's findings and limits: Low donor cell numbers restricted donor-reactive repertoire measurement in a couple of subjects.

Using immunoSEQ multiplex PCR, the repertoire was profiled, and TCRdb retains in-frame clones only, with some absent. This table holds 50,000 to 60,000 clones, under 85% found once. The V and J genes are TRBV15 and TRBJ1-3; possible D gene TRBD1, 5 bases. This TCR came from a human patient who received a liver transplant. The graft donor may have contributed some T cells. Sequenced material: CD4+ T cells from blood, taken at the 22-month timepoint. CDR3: CATSGSGTSSGNTIYF. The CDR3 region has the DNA TGTGCCACCAGCGGATCCGGGACTAGCTCTGGAAACACCATATATTTT.